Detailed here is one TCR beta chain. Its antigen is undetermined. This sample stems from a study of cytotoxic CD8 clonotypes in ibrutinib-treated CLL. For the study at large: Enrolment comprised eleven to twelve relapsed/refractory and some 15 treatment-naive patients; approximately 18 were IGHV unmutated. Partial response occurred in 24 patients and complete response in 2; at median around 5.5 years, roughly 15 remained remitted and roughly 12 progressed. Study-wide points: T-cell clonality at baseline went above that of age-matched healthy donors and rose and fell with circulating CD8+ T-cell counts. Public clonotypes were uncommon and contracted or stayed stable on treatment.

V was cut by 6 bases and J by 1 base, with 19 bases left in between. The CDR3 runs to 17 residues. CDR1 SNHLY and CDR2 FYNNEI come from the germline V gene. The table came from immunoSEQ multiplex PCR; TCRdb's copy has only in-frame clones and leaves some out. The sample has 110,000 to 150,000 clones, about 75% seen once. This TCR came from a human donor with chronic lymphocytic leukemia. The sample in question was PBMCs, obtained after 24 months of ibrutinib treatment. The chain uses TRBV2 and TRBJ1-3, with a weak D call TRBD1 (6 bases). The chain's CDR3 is CASRHRTARASGNTIYF. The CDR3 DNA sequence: TGTGCCAGCAGACACAGGACAGCCCGGGCTTCTGGAAACACCATATATTTT.